The sequence of this T cell receptor beta chain was determined in a study of tumor-infiltrating lymphocytes in oesophageal squamous cell carcinoma. One entry per CDR3 protein, called by TCRdb with MiXCR from the PCR reads. The table lists approximately 15,000 distinct CDR3 sequences, about 56% of them singletons. CDR3 size: 15 residues. Trimming cost V 2 bases and J 2 bases, with 11 bases left between them. Germline CDR1 reads SGHAT; CDR2 reads FQNNGV. The V and J genes are TRBV11-2 and TRBJ2-3; D gene uncertain. Material: esophageal tumor tissue. The TCR comes from a male donor with esophageal squamous cell carcinoma. The CDR3 nucleotides read TGTGCCAGCAGCTTATTGAGGCAAAACACAGATACGCAGTATTTT. Its protein is CASSLLRQNTDTQYF.